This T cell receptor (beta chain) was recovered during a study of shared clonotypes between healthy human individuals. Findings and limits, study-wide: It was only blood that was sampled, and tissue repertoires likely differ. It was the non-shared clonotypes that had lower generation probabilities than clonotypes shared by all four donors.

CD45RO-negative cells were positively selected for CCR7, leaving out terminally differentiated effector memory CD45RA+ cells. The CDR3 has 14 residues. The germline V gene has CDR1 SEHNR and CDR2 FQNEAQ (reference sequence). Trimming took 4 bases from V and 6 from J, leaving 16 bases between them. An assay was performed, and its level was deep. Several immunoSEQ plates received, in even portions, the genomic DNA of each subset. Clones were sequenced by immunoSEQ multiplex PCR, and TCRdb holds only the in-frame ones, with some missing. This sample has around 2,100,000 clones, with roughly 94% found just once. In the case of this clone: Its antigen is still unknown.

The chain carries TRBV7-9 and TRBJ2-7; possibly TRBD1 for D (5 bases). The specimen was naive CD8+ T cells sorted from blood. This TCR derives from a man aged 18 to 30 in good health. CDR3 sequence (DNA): TGTGCCAGCAGCTCATCGCCAGGGATTGGCGAGCAGTACTTC. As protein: CASSSSPGIGEQYF.